This passage covers 20 T cell receptor beta chains from one sample sequenced in a study of response to subunit inactivated influenza vaccine. TCRdb itself ran the RT-PCR reads through MiXCR, one entry per CDR3 protein. The sample includes hundreds of thousands of distinct CDR3 sequences, 15% to 19% of them seen just once. This sample comprised PBMCs from blood, obtained 12 days after vaccination. The receptors stem from a man in his fifties who received an inactivated influenza vaccine.

V gene TRBV5-5 combines with J gene TRBJ2-5; D is perhaps TRBD2 (5 bases). This CDR3 contains 14 residues. Per the germline V gene, CDR1 is SGHKS and CDR2 is YYEKEE (reference sequence). The V gene lost 6 bases and the J gene lost 3 bases, with 15 bases spanning the gap. In DNA, the CDR3 is TGTGCCAGCACGCGCCAGGTCGGGGAAGAGACCCAGTACTTC. It encodes CASTRQVGEETQYF.

This clonotype was observed a few times. The V gene is TRBV11-2, the J gene TRBJ2-3, with TRBD1 as a possible D gene (5 bases). This CDR3 is built from 16 residues. V was trimmed by 5 bases and J by 1 base, leaving 16 bases between them. Per germline, CDR1 SGHAT and CDR2 FQNNGV. CDR3 in amino acids: CASSLNIGVRTDTQYF. The CDR3 DNA is TGTGCCAGCAGCCTCAATATAGGGGTTCGCACAGATACGCAGTATTTT.

This clonotype was picked up many times. The rearrangement links TRBV12-3 or TRBV12-4 to TRBJ2-2; 10 nucleotides agree with TRBD2. The CDR3 contains 14 residues. V gave up 3 bases and J gave up 6 bases; unmatched junction bases: 1. CDR3 sequence (DNA): TGTGCCAGCAGTTTTCTAGCGGGAGCCGGGGAGCTGTTTTTT. Its protein is CASSFLAGAGELFF.

This clonotype was observed a handful of times. The chain employs TRBV7-2 and TRBJ2-5, with 9 bases aligning to TRBD1. CDR3 size: 15 residues. The ends lost 3 bases at V and 5 bases at J; junction bases unmatched: 7. The germline V gene encodes CDR1 SGHTA and CDR2 FQGNSA. The CDR3 DNA reads TGTGCCAGCAGCTTGAACAGGGGGCAGGTGGAGACCCAGTACTTC. It encodes CASSLNRGQVETQYF.

This rearrangement joins TRBV12-3 or TRBV12-4 to TRBJ1-3, with a weak D call TRBD1 (5 bases). The ends were cut back, 3 bases at V and 2 bases at J, with 11 bases in the middle. The CDR3 runs to 15 residues. CDR3 loop: CASSFGPGPGNTIYF. In nucleotides, the CDR3 is TGTGCCAGCAGTTTCGGTCCGGGGCCTGGAAACACCATATATTTT.

This chain uses TRBV6-5 with TRBJ2-7, with TRBD2 identical over 7 bases. J was trimmed by 1 base and V by 2 bases; bases with no gene match: 5. The CDR3 is 15 residues long. Per germline, CDR1 MNHEY and CDR2 SVGAGI. The CDR3 DNA follows: TGTGCCAGCAGTTACCAGCGGGACCCGTCCTACGAGCAGTACTTC. It specifies CASSYQRDPSYEQYF.

The chain links TRBV7-2 to TRBJ1-1, with 9 nucleotides matching TRBD1. The trim removed 8 bases at V and 4 bases at J, leaving 11 bases unmatched. In germline, CDR1 is SGHTA, CDR2 FQGNSA. The CDR3 contains 15 residues. The CDR3 DNA is TGTGCCAGCGGAAAACAGGGGGCTATTGGCACTGAAGCTTTCTTT. Its protein product is CASGKQGAIGTEAFF.

The sample holds a few counts of this clonotype. The chain uses TRBV4-3 and TRBJ2-5; D possibly corresponds to TRBD1 (6 bases). V shed 6 bases and J shed 5 bases, with 16 bases lying between them. This CDR3 spans 14 amino acids. Germline loops: CDR1 LGHNA, CDR2 YSLEER. This chain's CDR3 is CASSPTGYIETQYF. CDR3 bases: TGCGCCAGCAGTCCTACAGGGTATATCGAGACCCAGTACTTC.

The chain joins TRBV20-1 to TRBJ1-1; 7 bases are shared with TRBD1. The germline CDR1 and CDR2 sequences are DFQATT and SNEGSKA (reference sequence). The CDR3 runs to 14 residues. V lost 2 bases to trimming and J lost 4 bases; unmatched junction nucleotides: 7. In nucleotides, the CDR3 is TGCAGTGCTAGAAGTGGGACAGCCAGCACTGAAGCTTTCTTT. Protein product: CSARSGTASTEAFF.

The rearrangement uses TRBV6-2 or TRBV6-3 and TRBJ2-7; 7 bases match TRBD1. The junction had 11 bases not matched to a gene; V was cut back by 6 bases and J by 3 bases. This CDR3 comprises 15 residues. Germline V gene data show CDR1 as MNHEY and CDR2 as SVGEGT. CDR3 sequence: CASSLSGTAFYEQYF. CDR3 DNA sequence: TGTGCCAGCAGCTTATCCGGGACAGCCTTCTACGAGCAGTACTTC.

This clonotype was found a few times. The V call is TRBV10-2, the J call TRBJ2-1, with 16 positions matching TRBD2. Germline values: CDR1 WSHSY, CDR2 SAAADI. This CDR3 has 21 amino acids. V was pared by 6 bases and J by 1 base, with 15 bases of the junction left unmatched. This CDR3 reads CASRTGLAGGPPGGSYNEQFF. CDR3 in DNA: TGCGCCAGCAGGACGGGACTAGCGGGAGGGCCGCCAGGGGGATCCTACAATGAGCAGTTCTTC.

Only a few counts were recorded for this clonotype. The V call is TRBV7-9, the J call TRBJ1-2; possible D gene TRBD1, 6 bases. The CDR3 extends over 14 amino acids. V was trimmed by 8 bases and J by 2 bases, leaving 15 bases between them. The germline gives CDR1 SEHNR, CDR2 FQNEAQ (reference sequence). The CDR3 DNA sequence: TGTGCCAGCTTCGGGGGCAGGACAAACTATGGCTACACCTTC. Residues: CASFGGRTNYGYTF.

The V and J genes are TRBV15 and TRBJ2-7; 9 nucleotides agree with TRBD1. The germline V gene encodes CDR1 LNHNV and CDR2 YYDKDF (reference sequence). This CDR3 is 15 amino acids long. V shed 3 bases and J 6 bases; nucleotides not matched to a gene: 9. The chain's CDR3 is CATSSVGQGLSEQYF. CDR3 DNA sequence: TGTGCCACCAGCAGCGTGGGACAGGGTTTAAGCGAGCAGTACTTC.

This clonotype has a handful of counts. The chain combines TRBV20-1 with TRBJ2-7, with D perhaps TRBD2 (5 bases). The germline V and J ends were trimmed by 0 bases and 6 bases, with 15 bases remaining between them. Germline V gene lookup returns CDR1 DFQATT and CDR2 SNEGSKA (reference sequence). The CDR3 is made up of 14 amino acids. As DNA, the CDR3 is TGCAGTGCTAGAGATCAACTCCTTGCGGGCGAGCAGTACTTC. Its protein is CSARDQLLAGEQYF.

This clonotype was counted between two and nine times. J is TRBJ2-1 and V is TRBV6-2 or TRBV6-3; TRBD2 aligns across 14 bases. Germline lookup yields CDR1 MNHEY and CDR2 SVGEGT. The CDR3 runs 18 residues. The ends lost 4 bases at V and 3 bases at J; junction bases unmatched: 8. This CDR3 is CASSSGTSGGPLYNEQFF. The CDR3 DNA follows: TGTGCCAGCAGTTCCGGGACTAGCGGGGGCCCGCTCTACAATGAGCAGTTCTTC.

The genes are TRBV6-6 and TRBJ2-3, with D maybe TRBD1 (5 bases). The CDR3 extends over 12 amino acids. CDR1 and CDR2 from the germline V gene are MNHNY and SVGAGI (reference sequence). The V end lost 6 bases, the J end lost 9 bases, and 13 bases lay between the germline ends. The chain's CDR3 is CASSPTVFTQYF. As DNA, the CDR3 is TGTGCCAGCAGCCCGACAGTGTTCACGCAGTATTTT.

This clonotype turned up a few times. This chain links TRBV7-9 with TRBJ2-7; 9 bases line up with TRBD1. The CDR3 runs 15 residues. V shed 5 bases, J shed 3 bases, and the junction held 8 bases outside the gene matches. From germline, CDR1 is SEHNR and CDR2 FQNEAQ (reference sequence). CDR3 sequence (DNA): TGTGCCAGCAGCAGCTCCGACAGGGGGGTCTACGAGCAGTACTTC. Protein sequence: CASSSSDRGVYEQYF. Complete variable domain (other parts from reference TRBV7-9 and TRBJ2-7): DTGVSQNPRHKITKRGQNVTFRCDPISEHNRLYWYRQTLGQGPEFLTYFQNEAQLEKSRLLSDRFSAERPKGSFSTLEIQRTEQGDSAMYLCASSSSDRGVYEQYFGPGTRLTVT.

The genes are TRBV7-9 and TRBJ2-3; no firm D call. Germline lookup yields CDR1 SEHNR and CDR2 FQNEAQ (reference sequence). This CDR3 region has 14 residues. Trimming shortened V by 2 bases and J by 6 bases, and 12 bases separated the two germline ends. Here the CDR3 DNA reads TGTGCCAGCAGCTTAAATAGAGAAGGGGATACGCAGTATTTT. It specifies CASSLNREGDTQYF.

V is TRBV7-9 and J is TRBJ2-3, with D tentatively TRBD2 (6 bases). Trimming cost V 5 bases and J 0 bases, with 9 bases left between them. The CDR3 is made up of 14 amino acids. CDR1 is SEHNR and CDR2 is FQNEAQ in the germline V gene (reference sequence). The CDR3 DNA reads as TGTGCCAGCAGCAGGGGACTCAGCACAGATACGCAGTATTTT. It is translated as CASSRGLSTDTQYF. Combining the CDR3 with reference TRBV7-9 and TRBJ2-3 gives the whole variable domain DTGVSQNPRHKITKRGQNVTFRCDPISEHNRLYWYRQTLGQGPEFLTYFQNEAQLEKSRLLSDRFSAERPKGSFSTLEIQRTEQGDSAMYLCASSRGLSTDTQYFGPGTRLTVL.

The chain recombines TRBV3-1 with TRBJ2-1; D possibly corresponds to TRBD1 (6 bases). The CDR3 loop spans 15 amino acids. Germline V gene sequence: CDR1 LGHDT, CDR2 YNNKEL (reference sequence). Trimming stripped 4 bases from V and 7 bases from J, with 17 bases between. In DNA form, the CDR3 reads TGTGCCAGCAGCCTGACAGGCAACCGTCATAATGAGCAGTTCTTC. Amino acid sequence: CASSLTGNRHNEQFF.